These 5 T cell receptor beta chains were all obtained from the same sample, sequenced in a study of regulatory T cells in long-lasting Graves disease. Time point denoted: persistent/refractory GD, antithyroid drugs over 5 years with positive TRAb. Extracted PBMC RNA gave rise to the TCR library. CDR3 regions were amplified by Arm-PCR using iRepertoire HTBI primers to build TCR beta libraries. TCRdb fed the multiplex PCR reads into MiXCR, producing one record per CDR3 protein. The profile covers hundreds of thousands of distinct CDR3 sequences, with around 20% appearing a single time and about 8.3% taken by the ten largest. The specimen was peripheral blood mononuclear cells (PBMCs), collected when the disease was refractory, from a patient treated with antithyroid drugs. These receptors all stem from a female donor with Graves disease.

This clonotype has just a few counts. The rearrangement joins TRBV10-3 to TRBJ2-7; D may be TRBD1 or TRBD2 (5 bases each). Germline V gene lookup returns CDR1 ENHRY and CDR2 SYGVKD. V lost 3 bases and J lost 6, with 9 bases in between. The CDR3 sequence is 12 residues long. The CDR3 reads CAISDPRGEQYF. In DNA, the CDR3 is TGTGCCATCAGTGACCCGAGGGGCGAGCAGTACTTC.

The chain recombines TRBV2 with TRBJ2-5; TRBD2 matches at 7 bases. This CDR3 contains 14 residues. The V segment lost 7 bases and the J segment 2 bases; nucleotides outside the gene matches: 7. CDR1 and CDR2 (germline): SNHLY, FYNNEI. Here the CDR3 DNA reads TGTGCCAGCAAGCGCCCCGGGAGGCAAGAGACCCAGTACTTC. It translates to CASKRPGRQETQYF.

This clonotype was counted many times. The chain employs TRBV11-2 and TRBJ1-2, with D perhaps matching TRBD1 (6 bases). V dropped 4 bases and J dropped 4 bases, with 10 bases sitting between them. CDR1 SGHAT and CDR2 FQNNGV come from the germline V gene. CDR3 size: 13 residues. CDR3: CASSSDRFYGYTF. The CDR3 DNA reads TGTGCCAGCAGCTCGGACAGATTCTATGGCTACACCTTC.

Many counts were recorded for this clonotype. The rearrangement links TRBV7-8 to TRBJ2-2; a possible D gene is TRBD1 (6 bases). Germline CDR1 is SGHVS and CDR2 is FQNEAQ. The CDR3 consists of 18 residues. With 6 bases removed from V and 0 bases from J, the gap between germline ends came to 20 bases. Written as DNA, the CDR3 is TGTGCCAGCAGACCAGCATCGGGACAAACGGCGAACACCGGGGAGCTGTTTTTT. The encoded protein is CASRPASGQTANTGELFF.

Note on this clonotype: This may come from a read error, since a much larger clone is one base off. The chain carries TRBV11-1 and TRBJ2-7; tentatively, D is TRBD1 (6 bases). Germline loops: CDR1 SGHAT, CDR2 FQDESV (reference sequence). This CDR3 is built from 12 residues. The DNA of the CDR3 is TGTGCCAGCCCGGGACACCTCTACGGGCAGTACTTC. This translates into CASPGHLYGQYF.